These 15 T cell receptor beta chains originate from one sample sequenced in a study of Ad26.COV2.S vaccination and SARS-CoV-2 variants. Treatment of the sample: some 19 received Ad26.COV2.S at low or high dose, single or two shots; 5 received placebo; per-sample allocation not given. Day 63 after the first injection of vaccine or placebo was the sampling time. Only in-frame clones appear in the TCRdb table, and some are missing; sequencing was by immunoSEQ multiplex PCR. The table records fewer than 400,000 clones, just over 85% of them present only once. The material sequenced was peripheral blood, taken in a trial of Ad26.COV2.S vaccine versus placebo. These receptors all stem from a person aged 18-60 years who received the Ad26.COV2.S COVID-19 vaccine or a placebo.

The rearrangement uses TRBV7-2 and TRBJ2-5, with TRBD2 matching over 10 bases. CDR3 size: 14 residues. J gave up 9 bases and V 4 bases, and 8 bases lay outside the gene matches. CDR1 and CDR2 from the germline V gene are SGHTA and FQGNSA. The CDR3 sequence is CASSSAGGSMAQYF. CDR3 DNA: TGTGCCAGCAGCTCAGCGGGGGGGTCGATGGCCCAGTACTTC. Full variable domain (outside the CDR3, taken from reference TRBV7-2 and TRBJ2-5): GAGVSQSPSNKVTEKGKDVELRCDPISGHTALYWYRQSLGQGLEFLIYFQGNSAPDKSGLPSDRFSAERTGGSVSTLTIQRTQQEDSAVYLCASSSAGGSMAQYFGPGTRLLVL.

The CDR3 coding sequence is TGTGCCAGCAGAGCCGATAGGGCTTTTTCCCCCTCCAGCACAGATACGCAGTATTTT. Translating gives CASRADRAFSPSSTDTQYF. The chain combines TRBV5-6 with TRBJ2-3, with unresolved D. From germline, CDR1 is SGHDT and CDR2 YYEEEE. The germline V and J ends were trimmed by 5 bases and 0 bases, with 25 bases remaining between them. The CDR3 contains 19 residues.

The V call is TRBV7-2, the J call TRBJ1-1; tentatively, D is TRBD1 (6 bases). The V end was cut by 4 bases, the J end by 0 bases, with 15 bases between. CDR1 and CDR2 (germline): SGHTA, FQGNSA. The CDR3 loop spans 16 amino acids. CDR3 nucleotide sequence: TGTGCCAGCAGCTCGTCGAGACAGGTGATGAACACTGAAGCTTTCTTT. Its protein product is CASSSSRQVMNTEAFF. The full variable domain, completed using reference TRBV7-2 and TRBJ1-1, is GAGVSQSPSNKVTEKGKDVELRCDPISGHTALYWYRQSLGQGLEFLIYFQGNSAPDKSGLPSDRFSAERTGGSVSTLTIQRTQQEDSAVYLCASSSSRQVMNTEAFFGQGTRLTVV.

For this clone: Mismatch with germline at one junction end may stem from a read error. This chain joins TRBV20-1 and TRBJ2-1; no clear D. This CDR3 is 10 amino acids long. Per the germline V gene, CDR1 is DFQATT and CDR2 is SNEGSKA (reference sequence). Here the CDR3 reads CQVGTKEQFF. As DNA, the CDR3 is TGTCAGGTGGGAACGAAGGAGCAGTTCTTC.

This clone was recorded a few times. The chain combines TRBV5-6 with TRBJ1-6; the D is unclear. Trimming shortened V by 4 bases and J by 0 bases, and 5 bases separated the two germline ends. Germline V gene sequence: CDR1 SGHDT, CDR2 YYEEEE. CDR3 length equals 14 residues. CDR3 sequence: CASSISSYNSPLHF. CDR3 nucleotides: TGTGCCAGCAGCATCTCCTCCTATAATTCACCCCTCCACTTT. The full variable domain, with the rest looked up from reference TRBV5-6 and TRBJ1-6, is DAGVTQSPTHLIKTRGQQVTLRCSPKSGHDTVSWYQQALGQGPQFIFQYYEEEERQRGNFPDRFSGHQFPNYSSELNVNALLLGDSALYLCASSISSYNSPLHFGNGTRLTVT.

The rearrangement joins TRBV18 to TRBJ1-1; unclear D gene. Germline V gene sequence: CDR1 KGHSH, CDR2 LQKENI. This CDR3 region has 14 residues. V dropped 3 bases and J dropped 8 bases, with 16 bases sitting between them. The CDR3 loop is CASSPLGESAEAFF. CDR3 DNA sequence: TGTGCCAGCTCACCCCTCGGGGAATCCGCCGAAGCTTTCTTT.

This clone was observed a single time. The gene calls are TRBV3-1 (or the pseudogene TRBV3-2) and TRBJ2-7; 8 bases match TRBD1. Looked up from germline, CDR1 is LGHDT and CDR2 is YNNKEL (reference sequence). CDR3 length: 18 amino acids. Trimming cost V 0 bases and J 3 bases; bases outside gene matches: 13. The DNA of the CDR3 is TGTGCCAGCAGCCAAGAGGGGGCAGACAGGGGTGGGGTCTACGAGCAGTACTTC. Amino acids: CASSQEGADRGGVYEQYF.

This clone has just a few counts. V usage is TRBV5-6 and J usage is TRBJ1-6; 8 nucleotides agree with TRBD1. Germline V gives CDR1 SGHDT, CDR2 YYEEEE. The CDR3 extends over 15 amino acids. V was clipped by 3 bases and J by 10 bases; unmatched bases: 9. The CDR3 DNA sequence: TGTGCCAGCAGCTACCGGGACAGGTTAGACTCACCCCTCCACTTT. Amino acid sequence: CASSYRDRLDSPLHF.

The chain combines TRBV6-2 or TRBV6-3 with TRBJ1-2; perhaps TRBD1 as D (6 bases). From germline, CDR1 is MNHEY and CDR2 SVGEGT. V was shortened by 0 bases and J by 8 bases, with 10 bases between the two germline ends. The length of the CDR3 is 13 residues. The CDR3, as DNA: TGTGCCAGCAGTTACTCGGGGGCAATAGGCTACACCTTC. It yields the protein CASSYSGAIGYTF.

DNA for the CDR3: TGTGCCAGCTCACACACGACCGGTAGCCCAGATACGCAGTATTTT. It is translated as CASSHTTGSPDTQYF. The chain recombines TRBV18 with TRBJ2-3; no firm D call. Germline lookup yields CDR1 KGHSH and CDR2 LQKENI. V was cut by 4 bases and J by 4 bases, with 15 bases left in between. CDR3 length: 15 residues. The whole variable domain, filled in from reference TRBV18 and TRBJ2-3, reads NAGVMQNPRHLVRRRGQEARLRCSPMKGHSHVYWYRQLPEEGLKFMVYLQKENIIDESGMPKERFSAEFPKEGPSILRIQQVVRGDSAAYFCASSHTTGSPDTQYFGPGTRLTVL.

The V call is TRBV7-2, the J call TRBJ2-7, with 10 positions matching TRBD2. Per germline, CDR1 SGHTA and CDR2 FQGNSA. The trim removed 6 bases at V and 2 bases at J, leaving 7 bases unmatched. This CDR3 region has 15 residues. The CDR3 coding sequence is TGTGCCAGCAGTTGGCTAGCGGGGGATCCCTACGAGCAGTACTTC. Encoded protein: CASSWLAGDPYEQYF.

The CDR3 region is CATSVRDRGNEKLFF. CDR3 in DNA: TGCGCCACGTCGGTGCGGGACAGGGGTAATGAAAAACTGTTTTTT. The chain carries TRBV10-2 and TRBJ1-4, with 10 bases matching TRBD1. Trimming took 10 bases from V and 4 from J; bases not matched to a gene: 9. CDR1 is WSHSY and CDR2 is SAAADI in the germline V gene. The CDR3 covers 15 residues.

The gene calls are TRBV20-1 and TRBJ1-2; the D gene is possibly TRBD1 (6 bases). The V gene's germline CDR1 is DFQATT and CDR2 SNEGSKA (reference sequence). The CDR3 has 14 residues. The V end lost 3 bases, the J end lost 8 bases, and 19 bases lay between the germline ends. In DNA form, the CDR3 reads TGCAGTGCTAGTGTGGCAGGGGTAAGGGAGGGCTACACCTTC. This gives the protein CSASVAGVREGYTF.

This clone was seen a single time. The genes are TRBV6-1 and TRBJ1-1; D gene uncertain. The germline gives CDR1 MNHNS, CDR2 SASEGT. Trimming shortened V by 2 bases and J by 8 bases, and 12 bases separated the two germline ends. The CDR3 is 13 residues long. CDR3: CASSERQVLEAFF. The CDR3 DNA is TGTGCCAGCAGTGAAAGGCAGGTCTTAGAAGCTTTCTTT.

The genes are TRBV19 and TRBJ1-2, with D tentatively TRBD1 (6 bases). This CDR3 has 15 amino acids. CDR1 LNHDA and CDR2 SQIVND come from the germline V gene (reference sequence). V was shortened by 9 bases and J by 8 bases, with 25 bases between the two germline ends. For the CDR3, the DNA is TGTGCCAGCGGGGGCCAGGGCCCCTCTTCGAAGGGCTACACCTTC. Its translation is CASGGQGPSSKGYTF. Full variable domain (rest looked up from reference TRBV19 and TRBJ1-2): DGGITQSPKYLFRKEGQNVTLSCEQNLNHDAMYWYRQDPGQGLRLIYYSQIVNDFQKGDIAEGYSVSREKKESFPLTVTSAQKNPTAFYLCASGGQGPSSKGYTFGSGTRLTVV.